Described below is a single T cell receptor beta chain sequence and its context. This receptor's antigen is unknown. No clone much larger than this one lies a single base away; base qualities are absent. Donors were patients with melanoma. From its cysteine to its phenylalanine, the CDR3 spans 15 amino acids. The entry retains the CDR3 DNA only, 45 bases that are in frame from base 1. CDR1 ENHRY and CDR2 SYGVKD were looked up in the germline V gene. V loses 2 bases of germline sequence and J loses 10 bases, and the interval between the two ends is 20 bases. The data originate from a study of CD4+ T cells in melanoma (dated 2022 in TCRdb). Regarding the research as a whole: Neoantigen-specific CD4+ T cells in human melanoma were what the study investigated. Overall study results and their limits: Diverse differentiation states were reported to be shown by neoantigen-specific CD4+ T cells in melanoma. The report described a correlation between neoantigen-specific CD4+ T cells and the function of CD8+ T cells, macrophages and B cells.

Library creation used the immunoSEQ multiplex PCR assay. Drawn from immuneACCESS, this table holds only the in-frame rearrangements with V and J called that TCRdb kept. Clones are partly lost; checked studies trace under half to an unresolved V gene and leave the rest unexplained. For this sample there are 110,000 to 150,000 clones; about 93% appear just once. The ten largest clonotypes hold more than 1.5% of the sample. The receptor's source is a human donor with melanoma. Here the chain combines TRBV10-3 and TRBJ1-1, with TRBD1 tentatively as D gene (5 bases match). The DNA is as follows: TGTGCCATCAGTGAGGAGGGGAATGGCGTATTAGGAGCTTTCTTT. Its protein is CAISEEGNGVLGAFF.